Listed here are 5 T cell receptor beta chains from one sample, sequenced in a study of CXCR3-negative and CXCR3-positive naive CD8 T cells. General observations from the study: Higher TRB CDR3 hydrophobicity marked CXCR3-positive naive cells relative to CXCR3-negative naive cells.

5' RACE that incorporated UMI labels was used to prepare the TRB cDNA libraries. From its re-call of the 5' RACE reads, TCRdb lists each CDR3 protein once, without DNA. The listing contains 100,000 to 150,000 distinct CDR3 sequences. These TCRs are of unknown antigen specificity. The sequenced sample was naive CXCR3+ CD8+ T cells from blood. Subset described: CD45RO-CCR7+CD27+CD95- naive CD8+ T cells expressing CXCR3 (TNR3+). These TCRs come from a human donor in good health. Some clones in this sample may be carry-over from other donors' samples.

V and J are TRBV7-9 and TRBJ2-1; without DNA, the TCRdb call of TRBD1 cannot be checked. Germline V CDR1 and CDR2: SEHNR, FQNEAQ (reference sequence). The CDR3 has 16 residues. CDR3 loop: CASSASDRGIYNEQFF.

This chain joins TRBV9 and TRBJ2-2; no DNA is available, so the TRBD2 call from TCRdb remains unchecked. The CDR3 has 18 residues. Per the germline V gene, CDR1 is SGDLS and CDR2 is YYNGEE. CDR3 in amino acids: CASSGWTGPPFNTGELFF.

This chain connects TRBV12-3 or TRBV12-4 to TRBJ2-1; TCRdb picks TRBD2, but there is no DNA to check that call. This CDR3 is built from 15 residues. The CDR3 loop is CASSSGTSGYNEQFF.

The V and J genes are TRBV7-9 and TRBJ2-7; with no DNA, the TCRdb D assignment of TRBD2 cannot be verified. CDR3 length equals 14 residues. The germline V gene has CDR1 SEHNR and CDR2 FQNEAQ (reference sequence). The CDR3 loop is CASSPGGLPYEQYF.

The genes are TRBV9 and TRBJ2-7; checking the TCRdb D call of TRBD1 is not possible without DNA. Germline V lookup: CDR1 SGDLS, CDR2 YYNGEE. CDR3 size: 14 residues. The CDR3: CASSHGDSSYEQYF.